Listed below are T cell receptor beta chains from one sample, sequenced in a study of T cells in Graves' hyperthyroidism and ophthalmopathy. MiXCR, applied by TCRdb to the multiplex PCR reads, yields one record per CDR3 protein. The sample lists about 640,000 distinct CDR3 sequences, 20% to 25% occurring once. Material for sequencing was blood. The origin of the receptors is a man aged 25 to 40 with Graves' ophthalmopathy. CDR3s include the opening cysteine and the closing phenylalanine or tryptophan. The D gene is left open where the match is weak. Only some rows state a clone size, as once, few, many or a class for expanded clones.

J gene,D gene,V gene,clone size,CDR3 DNA,CDR3 protein
TRBJ2-1,-,TRBV7-3,few,TGTGCCAGCAGCCCGGGAAGGGAGCAGTTCTTC,CASSPGREQFF
TRBJ2-1,-,TRBV11-2,many,TGTGCCAGCGATGAGGGCCCCAATGAGCAGTTCTTC,CASDEGPNEQFF
TRBJ2-1,TRBD2,TRBV24-1,-,TGTGCCACCAGTGACCCGGGACTAGCGGGAGTGGAGCAGTTCTTC,CATSDPGLAGVEQFF
TRBJ2-5,-,TRBV20-1,-,TGCAGTGCTAGGGACAGAAAAGGGCGGGAGACCCAGTACTTC,CSARDRKGRETQYF
TRBJ2-5,TRBD1,TRBV18,few,TGTGCCAGCTCACCACTTGCCGGGACAGAAGAGACCCAGTACTTC,CASSPLAGTEETQYF
TRBJ1-4,-,TRBV12-3/TRBV12-4,-,TGTGCCAGCAGTTTAGCTGGGTACCTAGGGGAAAAACTGTTTTTT,CASSLAGYLGEKLFF
TRBJ1-5,-,TRBV19,-,TGTGCCAGCCGTGAAACAGGGTTCAGCAATCAGCCCCAGCATTTT,CASRETGFSNQPQHF
TRBJ1-1,-,TRBV27,many,TGTGCCAGCAGTTTAGCAGTGCACACTGAAGCTTTCTTT,CASSLAVHTEAFF
TRBJ1-4,-,TRBV6-1,-,TGTGCCAGCAGTGAACTCTCGGGAGCTAATGAAAAACTGTTTTTT,CASSELSGANEKLFF
TRBJ1-5,-,TRBV7-8,-,TGTGCCAGCAGCTTAGATACGTACATCTATAGCAATCAGCCCCAGCATTTT,CASSLDTYIYSNQPQHF
TRBJ2-1,TRBD2,TRBV5-1,few,TGCGCCAGCAGCTTGGTTTCGTCTAGCGGCTACAATGAGCAGTTCTTC,CASSLVSSSGYNEQFF
TRBJ2-7,TRBD2,TRBV7-2,-,TGTGCCAGCAGCTTAGGAGGTGTTGGGACTAGCAGAATCGAGCAGTACTTC,CASSLGGVGTSRIEQYF
TRBJ2-4,-,TRBV4-1,-,TGCGCCAGCAGCCCCGGTCTCATCGGTGGTATAACCAAAAACATTCAGTACTTC,CASSPGLIGGITKNIQYF
TRBJ1-1,-,TRBV6-1,-,TGTGCCAGCAGTGAGAGCCTGAGAGGCACTGAAGCTTTCTTT,CASSESLRGTEAFF
TRBJ1-5,-,TRBV15,many,TGTGCCACCAGCAGAGACAGGCTGAACAATCAGCCCCAGCATTTT,CATSRDRLNNQPQHF
TRBJ2-7,TRBD1,TRBV4-1,-,TGCGCCAGCAGCCTGAGGGACGACAGGGTCGAGCAGTACTTC,CASSLRDDRVEQYF
TRBJ1-5,-,TRBV28,-,TGTGCCACCCAGATGACACTTAATCAGCCCCAGCATTTT,CATQMTLNQPQHF
TRBJ2-7,-,TRBV7-8,many,TGTGCCAGCAGCCCCAGGCGTTGGGAGCCCTTCGAGCAGTACTTC,CASSPRRWEPFEQYF
TRBJ1-4,-,TRBV20-1,-,TGCAGTGCTCGCCGCGGGGCAACTAATGAAAAACTGTTTTTT,CSARRGATNEKLFF
TRBJ2-7,-,TRBV6-1,-,TGTGCCAGCAGTGCGTGGGGCGAGTCCTACGAGCAGTACTTC,CASSAWGESYEQYF
TRBJ2-7,TRBD1,TRBV18,-,TGTGCCAGCTCACCAGGGACAGGGACCGAGCAGTACTTC,CASSPGTGTEQYF
TRBJ2-1,TRBD2,TRBV2,-,TGTGTCAGCCGAGTGGGGCTAGCGGGAGCTGGGGAGCAGTTCTTC,CVSRVGLAGAGEQFF
TRBJ2-1,TRBD2,TRBV7-3,many,TGTGCCAGCAGCTTAACCCCCCCCGGGACTAGTGTCGGGAATGAGCAGTTCTTC,CASSLTPPGTSVGNEQFF
TRBJ2-1,TRBD2,TRBV6-1,-,TGTGCCAGCAGGCGGACTAGTGGTGAGCAGTTCTTC,CASRRTSGEQFF
TRBJ2-7,-,TRBV28,many,TGTGCCAGCCGTGGACCGGGGTCCAACGAGCAGTACTTC,CASRGPGSNEQYF
TRBJ2-7,-,TRBV18,few,TGTGCCAGCTCACCACGGGGGCCCAGCTCCTACGAGCAGTACTTC,CASSPRGPSSYEQYF
TRBJ1-5,-,TRBV28,-,TGTGCCAGCAGTTTCTTGGGGAGGGATCAGCCCCAGCATTTT,CASSFLGRDQPQHF
TRBJ2-1,-,TRBV28,-,TGTGCCAGCAGTTTCCCCTCAAGGAATGAGCAGCTCTTC,CASSFPSRNEQLF
TRBJ1-1,-,TRBV7-8,many,TGTGCCAGCAGCTTAGGGGTTGGGACGGCTGAAGCTTTCTTT,CASSLGVGTAEAFF
TRBJ1-5,TRBD1,TRBV20-1,once,TGCAGTGCTAGAGATCCGGGGACAGGGAATCAGCCCCAGCATTTT,CSARDPGTGNQPQHF
TRBJ2-7,-,TRBV29-1,few,TGCAGCGTTGAAGTTTATGGGACAAGCTCCTACGAGCAGTACTTC,CSVEVYGTSSYEQYF
TRBJ2-3,TRBD1,TRBV5-1,many,TGTGCCAGCAGAGACAGGGGTACAGATACGCAGTATTTT,CASRDRGTDTQYF
TRBJ2-1,TRBD2,TRBV4-1,few,TGCGCCAGCAGCCAAGCGAGGGGGACTAGCGGAAACAATGAGCAGTTCTTC,CASSQARGTSGNNEQFF
TRBJ1-6,-,TRBV18,many,TGTGCCAGCTCAGCGGGGCAAAATTCACCCCTCCACTTT,CASSAGQNSPLHF
TRBJ1-5,-,TRBV19,few,TGTGCCAGTAGTATAAGGGGGTTTGGCAATCAGCCCCAGCATTTT,CASSIRGFGNQPQHF
TRBJ2-5,TRBD2,TRBV3-1,few,TGTGCCAGCAGCGCCACTAGCGGGAGAGGCCTAGCCCAGTACTTC,CASSATSGRGLAQYF